A selection of T cell receptor beta chains follows, all from one sample in a study of shared clonotypes between healthy human individuals. Clones were read by immunoSEQ multiplex PCR, and TCRdb kept only the in-frame ones, dropping some. The sample lists roughly 2 million clones, roughly 94% occurring once. Material: naive CD8+ T cells sorted from blood. These TCRs come from a man aged 18 to 29 in good health. Both conserved end residues are part of each CDR3. A D gene is named only where the DNA matches it firmly. The size entry is marked missing in some rows and otherwise reads once, few, many or a size class.

V gene: TRBV11-2; clone size: NA; D gene: NA; J gene: TRBJ1-1; CDR3 protein: CASSLDLWGPNTEAFF; CDR3 DNA: TGTGCCAGCAGCTTAGATCTCTGGGGCCCCAACACTGAAGCTTTCTTT
V gene: TRBV4-1; clone size: NA; D gene: TRBD1; J gene: TRBJ1-2; CDR3 protein: CASSQRSWDRGQDGYTF; CDR3 DNA: TGCGCCAGCAGCCAAAGGAGCTGGGACAGGGGCCAAGATGGCTACACCTTC
V gene: TRBV5-6; clone size: few; D gene: TRBD1; J gene: TRBJ1-2; CDR3 protein: CASGLGTGLLYGYTF; CDR3 DNA: TGTGCCAGCGGCCTCGGGACAGGACTCCTCTATGGCTACACCTTC
V gene: TRBV13; clone size: NA; D gene: NA; J gene: TRBJ2-1; CDR3 protein: CASSSDSDNEQFF; CDR3 DNA: TGTGCCAGCAGCTCGGACTCAGACAATGAGCAGTTCTTC
V gene: TRBV10-3; clone size: NA; D gene: TRBD2; J gene: TRBJ2-7; CDR3 protein: CAISELAGVSEQYF; CDR3 DNA: TGTGCCATCAGTGAGTTAGCGGGAGTGAGTGAGCAGTACTTC
V gene: TRBV10-3; clone size: NA; D gene: TRBD1; J gene: TRBJ2-7; CDR3 protein: CATLDRDKGVGEQYF; CDR3 DNA: TGTGCCACTCTGGACAGGGACAAGGGGGTGGGCGAGCAGTACTTC
V gene: TRBV30; clone size: NA; D gene: NA; J gene: TRBJ2-2; CDR3 protein: CAWSVRSYTGELFF; CDR3 DNA: TGTGCCTGGAGTGTACGGAGTTACACCGGGGAGCTGTTTTTT
V gene: TRBV7-6; clone size: NA; D gene: TRBD2; J gene: TRBJ2-1; CDR3 protein: CASSLDYSGGTYNEQFF; CDR3 DNA: TGTGCCAGCAGCTTGGATTATTCCGGGGGGACCTACAATGAGCAGTTCTTC
V gene: TRBV10-2; clone size: NA; D gene: TRBD2; J gene: TRBJ2-6; CDR3 protein: CASTGGGRDLKGANVLTF; CDR3 DNA: TGCGCCAGCACCGGCGGGGGGCGCGATCTGAAAGGGGCCAACGTCCTGACTTTC
V gene: TRBV5-6; clone size: NA; D gene: NA; J gene: TRBJ2-7; CDR3 protein: CASSLGGNVYEQYF; CDR3 DNA: TGTGCCAGCAGCTTGGGCGGGAACGTTTACGAGCAGTACTTC
V gene: TRBV5-4; clone size: once; D gene: NA; J gene: TRBJ2-7; CDR3 protein: CASSLGTLYEQYF; CDR3 DNA: TGTGCCAGCAGCTTGGGAACTTTATACGAGCAGTACTTC
V gene: TRBV6-5; clone size: NA; D gene: NA; J gene: TRBJ2-7; CDR3 protein: CASSFRVHYEQYF; CDR3 DNA: TGTGCCAGCAGTTTCAGGGTCCACTACGAGCAGTACTTC
V gene: TRBV5-5; clone size: NA; D gene: NA; J gene: TRBJ2-7; CDR3 protein: CASSFTLTGEQYF; CDR3 DNA: TGTGCCAGCAGCTTTACACTAACCGGGGAGCAGTACTTC
V gene: TRBV2; clone size: NA; D gene: TRBD1; J gene: TRBJ1-1; CDR3 protein: CASRKGDRNTEAFF; CDR3 DNA: TGTGCCAGCAGGAAGGGGGACAGGAACACTGAAGCTTTCTTT
V gene: TRBV7-9; clone size: NA; D gene: TRBD1; J gene: TRBJ2-5; CDR3 protein: CASSFSGTGQETQYF; CDR3 DNA: TGTGCCAGCAGCTTTTCCGGGACAGGGCAAGAGACCCAGTACTTC
V gene: TRBV25-1; clone size: NA; D gene: TRBD1; J gene: TRBJ1-1; CDR3 protein: CASGDREAFF; CDR3 DNA: TGTGCCAGCGGGGACAGAGAAGCTTTCTTT
V gene: TRBV29-1; clone size: NA; D gene: NA; J gene: TRBJ2-5; CDR3 protein: CSVQKETQYF; CDR3 DNA: TGCAGCGTTCAGAAAGAGACCCAGTACTTC
V gene: TRBV7-6; clone size: NA; D gene: TRBD2; J gene: TRBJ2-3; CDR3 protein: CASSPRVAGFTDTQYF; CDR3 DNA: TGTGCCAGCAGCCCCAGGGTAGCGGGTTTCACAGATACGCAGTATTTT
V gene: TRBV29-1; clone size: NA; D gene: NA; J gene: TRBJ1-2; CDR3 protein: CSVDLDIYGYTF; CDR3 DNA: TGCAGCGTTGACCTCGACATATATGGCTACACCTTC
V gene: TRBV2; clone size: NA; D gene: NA; J gene: TRBJ2-2; CDR3 protein: CASELDGELFF; CDR3 DNA: TGTGCCAGCGAATTGGACGGGGAGCTGTTTTTT
V gene: TRBV27; clone size: once; D gene: TRBD1; J gene: TRBJ1-4; CDR3 protein: CASTRTGGNEKLFF; CDR3 DNA: TGTGCCAGCACTCGGACAGGGGGAAATGAAAAACTGTTTTTT
V gene: TRBV5-4; clone size: NA; D gene: TRBD1; J gene: TRBJ2-7; CDR3 protein: CASSTRDRDVYEQYF; CDR3 DNA: TGTGCCAGCAGCACCCGGGACAGAGATGTCTACGAGCAGTACTTC
V gene: TRBV19; clone size: NA; D gene: NA; J gene: TRBJ1-2; CDR3 protein: CASSSPPDRFDGYTF; CDR3 DNA: TGTGCCAGTAGTAGCCCCCCCGACAGATTTGATGGCTACACCTTC
V gene: TRBV7-9; clone size: NA; D gene: TRBD2; J gene: TRBJ2-1; CDR3 protein: CASSLSTSGRAGEQFF; CDR3 DNA: TGTGCCAGCAGCCTAAGTACTAGCGGGAGGGCAGGTGAGCAGTTCTTC
V gene: TRBV29-1; clone size: NA; D gene: NA; J gene: TRBJ1-1; CDR3 protein: CSVEWELGTEAFF; CDR3 DNA: TGCAGCGTTGAGTGGGAACTTGGGACTGAAGCTTTCTTT
V gene: TRBV5-5; clone size: NA; D gene: TRBD1; J gene: TRBJ2-7; CDR3 protein: CASSLVGQYYEQYF; CDR3 DNA: TGTGCCAGCAGCTTGGTGGGACAGTACTACGAGCAGTACTTC
V gene: TRBV6-5; clone size: NA; D gene: NA; J gene: TRBJ1-1; CDR3 protein: CASSENGGYTEAFF; CDR3 DNA: TGTGCCAGCAGCGAAAACGGGGGTTACACTGAAGCTTTCTTT
V gene: TRBV5-1; clone size: NA; D gene: NA; J gene: TRBJ1-1; CDR3 protein: CASSQGLQEGVTEAFF; CDR3 DNA: TGCGCCAGCAGCCAGGGACTCCAGGAAGGGGTCACTGAAGCTTTCTTT
V gene: TRBV10-3; clone size: NA; D gene: NA; J gene: TRBJ1-5; CDR3 protein: CAISESTGQFQPQHF; CDR3 DNA: TGTGCCATCAGTGAGTCGACCGGACAGTTTCAGCCCCAGCATTTT
V gene: TRBV6-4; clone size: NA; D gene: NA; J gene: TRBJ1-1; CDR3 protein: CASSDAADTEAFF; CDR3 DNA: TGTGCCAGCAGTGATGCAGCGGACACTGAAGCTTTCTTT
V gene: TRBV30; clone size: NA; D gene: NA; J gene: TRBJ1-1; CDR3 protein: CAWSVWGINTEAFF; CDR3 DNA: TGTGCCTGGAGTGTATGGGGAATAAACACTGAAGCTTTCTTT
V gene: TRBV4-1; clone size: NA; D gene: NA; J gene: TRBJ2-7; CDR3 protein: CASSQELQDEQYF; CDR3 DNA: TGCGCCAGCAGCCAAGAGTTACAGGACGAGCAGTACTTC
V gene: TRBV12-5; clone size: NA; D gene: NA; J gene: TRBJ2-1; CDR3 protein: CASGPWTAGNEQFF; CDR3 DNA: TGTGCTAGCGGCCCCTGGACAGCCGGGAATGAGCAGTTCTTC
V gene: TRBV5-6; clone size: NA; D gene: NA; J gene: TRBJ2-5; CDR3 protein: CASSSGTQETQYF; CDR3 DNA: TGTGCCAGCAGTTCAGGGACCCAAGAGACCCAGTACTTC
V gene: TRBV13; clone size: NA; D gene: NA; J gene: TRBJ2-4; CDR3 protein: CASSLAGDGGHKNIQYF; CDR3 DNA: TGTGCCAGCAGCTTAGCTGGGGACGGAGGACACAAAAACATTCAGTACTTC
V gene: TRBV11-3; clone size: NA; D gene: NA; J gene: TRBJ2-6; CDR3 protein: CAGGGGPATPKSGANVLTF; CDR3 DNA: TGTGCCGGGGGAGGCGGGCCCGCAACCCCTAAGTCTGGGGCCAACGTCCTGACTTTC
V gene: TRBV4-1; clone size: NA; D gene: TRBD1; J gene: TRBJ1-6; CDR3 protein: CASSQRQGLALHF; CDR3 DNA: TGCGCCAGCAGCCAAAGACAGGGGTTAGCCCTCCACTTT
V gene: TRBV7-9; clone size: NA; D gene: TRBD1; J gene: TRBJ1-1; CDR3 protein: CASSPGQLMNTEAFF; CDR3 DNA: TGTGCCAGCAGCCCGGGACAGCTTATGAACACTGAAGCTTTCTTT
V gene: TRBV7-9; clone size: NA; D gene: TRBD2; J gene: TRBJ2-1; CDR3 protein: CASSGPSSGGANEQFF; CDR3 DNA: TGTGCCAGCAGCGGTCCCTCTAGCGGGGGGGCCAATGAGCAGTTCTTC
V gene: TRBV5-1; clone size: NA; D gene: TRBD1; J gene: TRBJ2-7; CDR3 protein: CASSPDRVPYEQYF; CDR3 DNA: TGCGCCAGCAGCCCCGACAGGGTCCCCTACGAGCAGTACTTC
V gene: TRBV6-5; clone size: few; D gene: NA; J gene: TRBJ2-7; CDR3 protein: CASSYREGAYEQYF; CDR3 DNA: TGTGCCAGCAGTTACAGGGAGGGGGCCTACGAGCAGTACTTC
V gene: TRBV19; clone size: NA; D gene: TRBD1; J gene: TRBJ2-7; CDR3 protein: CASSGGQGRDEQYF; CDR3 DNA: TGTGCCAGTAGTGGTGGACAGGGTCGAGACGAGCAGTACTTC
V gene: TRBV19; clone size: NA; D gene: NA; J gene: TRBJ2-2; CDR3 protein: CASSPLQGPYTGELFF; CDR3 DNA: TGTGCCAGTAGTCCCCTTCAGGGACCATACACCGGGGAGCTGTTTTTT
V gene: TRBV2; clone size: NA; D gene: NA; J gene: TRBJ2-7; CDR3 protein: CASSTPVEAGISYEQYF; CDR3 DNA: TGTGCCAGCAGTACCCCCGTTGAAGCAGGGATCTCCTACGAGCAGTACTTC
V gene: TRBV5-4; clone size: NA; D gene: NA; J gene: TRBJ2-5; CDR3 protein: CASSVGRETQYF; CDR3 DNA: TGTGCCAGCAGCGTTGGGAGAGAGACCCAGTACTTC
V gene: TRBV4-1; clone size: few; D gene: TRBD1; J gene: TRBJ1-6; CDR3 protein: CASSQDLTGGSPLHF; CDR3 DNA: TGCGCCAGCAGCCAAGATCTGACAGGGGGCTCACCCCTCCACTTT
V gene: TRBV6-1; clone size: NA; D gene: NA; J gene: TRBJ2-1; CDR3 protein: CATRGSTYNEQFF; CDR3 DNA: TGTGCCACCCGAGGGAGTACCTACAATGAGCAGTTCTTC
V gene: TRBV19; clone size: NA; D gene: TRBD2; J gene: TRBJ2-1; CDR3 protein: CASSPGLAALFENEQFF; CDR3 DNA: TGTGCCAGTAGTCCGGGACTAGCGGCTCTTTTTGAAAATGAGCAGTTCTTC
V gene: TRBV29-1; clone size: NA; D gene: NA; J gene: TRBJ2-5; CDR3 protein: CSVDGQGMVETQYF; CDR3 DNA: TGCAGCGTTGATGGTCAGGGTATGGTAGAGACCCAGTACTTC
V gene: TRBV30; clone size: NA; D gene: NA; J gene: TRBJ2-3; CDR3 protein: CAWTLLGLTDTQYF; CDR3 DNA: TGTGCCTGGACTCTTTTGGGTCTCACAGATACGCAGTATTTT
V gene: TRBV6-5; clone size: once; D gene: NA; J gene: TRBJ2-7; CDR3 protein: CASSYSIGYEQYF; CDR3 DNA: TGTGCCAGCAGTTACTCGATCGGCTACGAGCAGTACTTC
V gene: TRBV5-6; clone size: NA; D gene: TRBD2; J gene: TRBJ2-7; CDR3 protein: CASSSLAEPTYEQYF; CDR3 DNA: TGTGCCAGCAGCTCACTAGCGGAGCCTACCTACGAGCAGTACTTC
V gene: TRBV15; clone size: NA; D gene: NA; J gene: TRBJ2-7; CDR3 protein: CATSGGAEQYF; CDR3 DNA: TGTGCCACCAGTGGGGGGGCAGAGCAGTACTTC
V gene: TRBV2; clone size: NA; D gene: NA; J gene: TRBJ2-1; CDR3 protein: CASSGLNTYNEQFF; CDR3 DNA: TGTGCCAGCAGTGGACTTAATACTTACAATGAGCAGTTCTTC
V gene: TRBV30; clone size: NA; D gene: TRBD2; J gene: TRBJ2-7; CDR3 protein: CAWVPPGLNEQYF; CDR3 DNA: TGTGCCTGGGTACCACCGGGACTAAACGAGCAGTACTTC
V gene: TRBV30; clone size: few; D gene: NA; J gene: TRBJ1-1; CDR3 protein: CAWTRASAEAFF; CDR3 DNA: TGTGCCTGGACACGGGCTAGCGCTGAAGCTTTCTTT
V gene: TRBV13; clone size: NA; D gene: TRBD2; J gene: TRBJ2-5; CDR3 protein: CASLRREAEETQYF; CDR3 DNA: TGTGCCAGCCTGAGGCGGGAGGCCGAGGAGACCCAGTACTTC
V gene: TRBV5-6; clone size: NA; D gene: NA; J gene: TRBJ2-1; CDR3 protein: CASSYPGGLYNEQFF; CDR3 DNA: TGTGCCAGCAGCTACCCGGGTGGGTTGTACAATGAGCAGTTCTTC
V gene: TRBV11-2; clone size: NA; D gene: TRBD1; J gene: TRBJ1-4; CDR3 protein: CASSGLGTGFATNEKLFF; CDR3 DNA: TGTGCCAGCAGCGGACTCGGGACAGGGTTTGCAACTAATGAAAAACTGTTTTTT